This T cell receptor (beta chain) was sequenced in a study of cytomegalovirus exposure and HLA in healthy donors. This CDR3 spans 15 amino acids. V lost 0 bases to trimming and J lost 2 bases, with 11 bases between them. The germline V gene encodes CDR1 SGHNT and CDR2 YYREEE (reference sequence). PCR was performed using 60 Vbeta and 13 Jbeta primers. Authors' analysis steps: A later analysis counted 65 million to 80 million unique TCR beta chains, around 11 million shared. Here immunoSEQ multiplex PCR was the method, and the copy in TCRdb shows in-frame clones only, minus some. V and J calls and clone size are as listed in that table; D and trimming were resolved from the DNA. The sample records 150,000 to 200,000 clones, 68% being singletons.

This chain links TRBV5-4 with TRBJ2-5, with D possibly TRBD1 on 5 matching bases. This TCR derives from a middle-aged man in good health and CMV-seronegative. The sample comprised PBMCs. CDR3 nucleotide sequence: TGTGCCAGCAGCTTGGGGGGCCTGGGGCAAGAGACCCAGTACTTC. As protein: CASSLGGLGQETQYF. The complete variable domain, with remaining parts taken from reference TRBV5-4 and TRBJ2-5, reads ETGVTQSPTHLIKTRGQQVTLRCSSQSGHNTVSWYQQALGQGPQFIFQYYREEENGRGNFPPRFSGLQFPNYSSELNVNALELDDSALYLCASSLGGLGQETQYFGPGTRLLVL.